This T cell receptor (beta chain) comes out of a study of siplizumab effects on memory and regulatory T cells. Study observations and caveats: For siplizumab cultures, the suppressive function of their proliferating Tregs was not confirmed.

Turning to this clone: Its antigen is unknown.

Sequencing was performed with immunoSEQ multiplex PCR; in TCRdb, only in-frame clones are kept and a portion is missing. Among 85,000 to 130,000 clones, roughly 92% were seen once, and the ten largest hold about 0.62%. Germline-derived CDR1 and CDR2 are SGDLS and YYNGEE. The junction had 16 bases not matched to a gene; V was cut back by 4 bases and J by 3 bases. This CDR3 contains 20 residues. This receptor was obtained from a human donor in good health. The chain is built from TRBV9 and TRBJ2-1; TRBD2 aligns across 13 bases. The sample was Tregs sorted from blood. CDR3 in amino acids: CASSHLLPGLAGPLYNEQFF. In DNA form, the CDR3 reads TGTGCCAGCAGCCATCTACTACCGGGACTAGCGGGACCACTCTACAATGAGCAGTTCTTC.